This T cell receptor (beta chain) is from a study of T cells in Graves' hyperthyroidism and ophthalmopathy. This clonotype was counted many times. Germline V CDR1 and CDR2: MNHNS, SASEGT. This CDR3 contains 15 residues. After removal of 7 bases from V and 1 base from J, the junction contained 8 bases not matched to a gene. Amplified TCR beta CDR3 regions came from RNA transcripts. The HTBI primer set drove a first-round RT-PCR of the TCR CDR3. Each CDR3 protein gets one entry after TCRdb re-called the multiplex PCR reads with MiXCR. The sample includes 400,000 or so distinct CDR3 sequences, 13% to 15% of them seen just once.

This TCR was sampled from a woman in her 30s with Graves' ophthalmopathy. Sequencing was carried out using blood. The chain joins TRBV6-1 to TRBJ1-1; 8 positions agree with TRBD1. CDR3 sequence: CASTLLQGGNTEAFF. Here the CDR3 DNA reads TGTGCCAGCACCCTACTACAGGGGGGGAACACTGAAGCTTTCTTT.